Given below is one T cell receptor beta chain in context. Its antigen is not identified. This sequence may be a read error, since a much larger clone differs from it by one base. This sample was taken from a study of glioma-infiltrating T cells. Findings and limits, study-wide: Non-neoplastic patients had below-expected tissue-blood divergence, while all gliomas exceeded expectation. Tissue and blood shared very few CDR3 sequences.

Using RNA template, CDR3s of TCR alpha and beta were amplified with iRepertoire arm-PCR. Input was about 95-400 ng of tissue mRNA or PBMC total RNA. MiXCR, applied by TCRdb to the multiplex PCR reads, yields one record per CDR3 protein. The sample carries tens of thousands of distinct CDR3 sequences, approximately 40% recorded once. The CDR3 covers 14 residues. Per the germline V gene, CDR1 is KGHDR and CDR2 is SFDVKD. This receptor was identified in a human donor with low-grade glioma or glioblastoma, undergoing nonglioma brain surgery, or in good health (not recorded which). J is TRBJ1-1 and V is TRBV24-1; tentatively, D is TRBD1 (6 bases). Material: glioma tissue, nonneoplastic brain tissue, or PBMCs (not recorded which). The CDR3, as DNA: TGTGCCAGCAGCGTAGTTGAGGGGGGCACTGAAGCTTCCTTT. It translates to CASSVVEGGTEASF.